Listed here is a single T cell receptor (beta chain). Assay used: immunoSEQ multiplex PCR; TCRdb lists only in-frame clones, some missing. The table lists roughly 2 million clones, approximately 94% of them singletons. Terminally differentiated effector memory CD45RA+ cells were excluded by CCR7 positive selection of CD45RO-negative cells. Those who donated were healthy HIV-negative adults, with no recent acute infections or vaccinations reported. This CDR3 region has 15 residues. The data belong to a study of shared clonotypes between healthy human individuals. Study-wide context: Three plates each covered CD4 naive and memory; CD8 naive two, CD8 memory one.

The rearrangement uses TRBV12-2 and TRBJ2-4; whether TRBD1, the table's D call, matches the DNA was not checked. TRBV12-2 is given as a pseudogene. The sample taken for sequencing was naive CD8+ T cells sorted from blood. The clonotype comes from a man between 18 and 35 years old in good health. The DNA of the CDR3 is TGTGCAAGTCGCTTAGAGGCGGACAGTAAAAACATTCAGTACTTC. It yields the protein CASRLEADSKNIQYF.